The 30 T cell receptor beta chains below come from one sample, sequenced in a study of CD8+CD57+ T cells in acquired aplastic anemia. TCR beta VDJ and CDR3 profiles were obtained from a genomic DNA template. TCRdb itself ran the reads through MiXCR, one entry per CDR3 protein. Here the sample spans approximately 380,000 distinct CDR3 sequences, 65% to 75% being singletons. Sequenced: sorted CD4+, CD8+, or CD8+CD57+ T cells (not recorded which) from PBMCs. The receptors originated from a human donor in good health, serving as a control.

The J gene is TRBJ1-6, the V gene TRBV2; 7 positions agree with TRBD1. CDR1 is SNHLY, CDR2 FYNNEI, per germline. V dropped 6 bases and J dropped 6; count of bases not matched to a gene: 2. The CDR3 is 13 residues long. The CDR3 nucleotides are TGTGCCAGCAGCCGGGACAGTAATTCACCCCTCCACTTT. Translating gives CASSRDSNSPLHF. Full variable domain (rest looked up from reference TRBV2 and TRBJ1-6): EPEVTQTPSHQVTQMGQEVILRCVPISNHLYFYWYRQILGQKVEFLVSFYNNEISEKSEIFDDQFSVERPDGSNFTLKIRSTKLEDSAMYFCASSRDSNSPLHFGNGTRLTVT.

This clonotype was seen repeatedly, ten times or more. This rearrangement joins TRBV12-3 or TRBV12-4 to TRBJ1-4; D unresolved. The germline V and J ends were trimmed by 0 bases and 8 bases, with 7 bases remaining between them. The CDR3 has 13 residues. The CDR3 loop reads CASSLAGREKLFF. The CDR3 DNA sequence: TGTGCCAGCAGTTTAGCAGGCAGGGAAAAACTGTTTTTT.

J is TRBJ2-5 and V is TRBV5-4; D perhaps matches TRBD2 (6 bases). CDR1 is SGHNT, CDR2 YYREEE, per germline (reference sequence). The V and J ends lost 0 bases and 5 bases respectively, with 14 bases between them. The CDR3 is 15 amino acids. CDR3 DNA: TGTGCCAGCAGCTTGGCAGCGGGCCGCTCGGAGACCCAGTACTTC. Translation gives CASSLAAGRSETQYF.

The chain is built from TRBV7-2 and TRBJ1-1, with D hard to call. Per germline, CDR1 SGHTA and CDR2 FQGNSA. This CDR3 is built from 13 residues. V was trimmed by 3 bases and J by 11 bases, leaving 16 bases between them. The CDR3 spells CASSLGRERDAFF. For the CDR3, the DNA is TGTGCCAGCAGCTTGGGTCGAGAGAGGGATGCTTTCTTT.

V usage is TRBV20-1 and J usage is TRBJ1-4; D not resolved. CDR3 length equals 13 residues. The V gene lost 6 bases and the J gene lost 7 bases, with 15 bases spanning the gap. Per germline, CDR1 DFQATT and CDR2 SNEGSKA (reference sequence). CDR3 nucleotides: TGCAGTGCCAAAGCCGGCACCCTTGAAAAACTGTTTTTT. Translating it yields CSAKAGTLEKLFF.

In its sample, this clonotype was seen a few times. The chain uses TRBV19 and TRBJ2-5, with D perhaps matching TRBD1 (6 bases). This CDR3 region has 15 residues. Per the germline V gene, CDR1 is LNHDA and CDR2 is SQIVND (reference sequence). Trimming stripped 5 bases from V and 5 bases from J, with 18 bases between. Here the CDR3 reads CASSLPSTGRETQYF. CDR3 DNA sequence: TGTGCCAGTAGTCTCCCTTCGACAGGAAGGGAGACCCAGTACTTC. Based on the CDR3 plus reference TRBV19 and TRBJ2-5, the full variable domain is DGGITQSPKYLFRKEGQNVTLSCEQNLNHDAMYWYRQDPGQGLRLIYYSQIVNDFQKGDIAEGYSVSREKKESFPLTVTSAQKNPTAFYLCASSLPSTGRETQYFGPGTRLLVL.

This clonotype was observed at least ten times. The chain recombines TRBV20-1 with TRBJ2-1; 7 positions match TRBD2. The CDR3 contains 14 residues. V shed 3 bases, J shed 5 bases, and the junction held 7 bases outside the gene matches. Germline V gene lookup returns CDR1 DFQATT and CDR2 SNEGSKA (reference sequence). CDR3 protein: CSARKAGRNNEQFF. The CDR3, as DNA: TGCAGTGCTAGGAAAGCGGGGAGAAACAATGAGCAGTTCTTC.

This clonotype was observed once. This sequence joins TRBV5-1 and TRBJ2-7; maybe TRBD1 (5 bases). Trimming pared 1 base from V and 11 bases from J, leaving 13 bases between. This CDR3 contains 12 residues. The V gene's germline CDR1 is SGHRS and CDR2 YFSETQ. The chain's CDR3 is CASSLRQNTEYF. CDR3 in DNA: TGCGCCAGCAGCTTGAGACAGAACACTGAGTACTTC. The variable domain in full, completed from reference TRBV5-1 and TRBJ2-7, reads KAGVTQTPRYLIKTRGQQVTLSCSPISGHRSVSWYQQTPGQGLQFLFEYFSETQRNKGNFPGRFSGRQFSNSRSEMNVSTLELGDSALYLCASSLRQNTEYFGPGTRLTVT.

The CDR3 is CARRTGGGSSYEQYF. CDR3 nucleotide sequence: TGTGCCAGAAGGACAGGCGGGGGGTCCTCCTACGAGCAGTACTTC. The chain combines TRBV2 with TRBJ2-7; D might be TRBD2 (8 bases). The ends were cut back, 9 bases at V and 0 bases at J, with 18 bases in the middle. Germline V lookup: CDR1 SNHLY, CDR2 FYNNEI. The CDR3 contains 15 residues.

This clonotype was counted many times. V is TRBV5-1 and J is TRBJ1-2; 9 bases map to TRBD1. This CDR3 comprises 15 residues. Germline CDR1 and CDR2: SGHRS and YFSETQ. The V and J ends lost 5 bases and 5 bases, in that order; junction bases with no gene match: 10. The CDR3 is CASSPDRGSVYGYTF. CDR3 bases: TGCGCCAGCAGTCCGGACAGGGGCTCTGTATATGGCTACACCTTC.

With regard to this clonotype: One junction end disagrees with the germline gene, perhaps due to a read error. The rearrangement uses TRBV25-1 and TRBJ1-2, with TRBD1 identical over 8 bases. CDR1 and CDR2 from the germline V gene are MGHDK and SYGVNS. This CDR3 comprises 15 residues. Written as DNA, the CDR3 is TGTACCAGCAGTGACGACAGGGCAGGGGGCTTTGGCTACACCTTC. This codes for CTSSDDRAGGFGYTF.

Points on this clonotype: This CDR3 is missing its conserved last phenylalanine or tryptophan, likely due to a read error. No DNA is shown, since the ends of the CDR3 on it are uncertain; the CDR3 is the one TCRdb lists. The CDR3 sequence is CASSTKQGTLKLTV. This chain uses TRBV25-1 with TRBJ1-1; the table gives TRBD1 as D, unverified against the DNA. The CDR3 totals 14 residues, both ends included. CDR1 and CDR2 from the germline V gene are MGHDK and SYGVNS.

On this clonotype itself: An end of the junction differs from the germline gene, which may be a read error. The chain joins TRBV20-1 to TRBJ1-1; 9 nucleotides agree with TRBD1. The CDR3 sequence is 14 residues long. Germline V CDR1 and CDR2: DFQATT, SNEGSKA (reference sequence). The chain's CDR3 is CSGAGQGYEPEALF. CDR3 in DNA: TGCAGCGGGGCGGGACAGGGCTACGAGCCTGAAGCTCTCTTT.

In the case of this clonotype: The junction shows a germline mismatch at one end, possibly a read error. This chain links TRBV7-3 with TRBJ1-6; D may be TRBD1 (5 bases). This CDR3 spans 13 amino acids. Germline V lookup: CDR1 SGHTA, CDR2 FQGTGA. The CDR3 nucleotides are TGTGCCAGCAGTTGGGACCGGGATTCTCCCCTCCACTTT. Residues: CASSWDRDSPLHF.

CDR3 nucleotides: TGCGCCAGCAACCCAGGAGGCCCCCAAAGTGAGCAGTTCTTC. It encodes CASNPGGPQSEQFF. The V and J genes are TRBV5-1 and TRBJ2-1, with a weak D call TRBD2 (5 bases). From germline, CDR1 is SGHRS and CDR2 YFSETQ. V lost 6 bases, J lost 9 bases, and 19 bases lay in between. The CDR3 is made up of 14 amino acids.

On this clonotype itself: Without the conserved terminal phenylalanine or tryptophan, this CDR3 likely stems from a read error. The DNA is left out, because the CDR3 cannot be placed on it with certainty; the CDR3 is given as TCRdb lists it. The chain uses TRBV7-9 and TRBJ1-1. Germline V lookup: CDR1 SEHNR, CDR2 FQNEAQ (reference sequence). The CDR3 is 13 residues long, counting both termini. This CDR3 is CASSLADTQDFGP.

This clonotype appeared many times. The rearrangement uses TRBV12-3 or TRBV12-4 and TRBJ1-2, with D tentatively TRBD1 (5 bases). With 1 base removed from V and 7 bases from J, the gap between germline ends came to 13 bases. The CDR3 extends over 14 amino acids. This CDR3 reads CASSLDSTVGGYTF. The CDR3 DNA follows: TGTGCCAGCAGTTTAGATTCGACAGTAGGTGGCTACACCTTC.

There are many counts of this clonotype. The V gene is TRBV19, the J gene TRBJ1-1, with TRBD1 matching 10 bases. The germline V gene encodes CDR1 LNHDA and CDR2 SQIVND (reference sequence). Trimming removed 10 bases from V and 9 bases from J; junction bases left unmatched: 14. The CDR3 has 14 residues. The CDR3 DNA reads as TGTGCCACCGTATTGGGACAGGGGAATAGAAAAGCTTTCTTT. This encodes CATVLGQGNRKAFF.

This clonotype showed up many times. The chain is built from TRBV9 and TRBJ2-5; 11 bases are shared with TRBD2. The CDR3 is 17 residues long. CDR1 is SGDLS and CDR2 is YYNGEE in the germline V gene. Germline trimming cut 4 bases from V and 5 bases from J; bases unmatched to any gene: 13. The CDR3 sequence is CASSPGTSGKSRETQYF. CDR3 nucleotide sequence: TGTGCCAGCAGCCCCGGGACTAGCGGAAAATCGAGGGAGACCCAGTACTTC.

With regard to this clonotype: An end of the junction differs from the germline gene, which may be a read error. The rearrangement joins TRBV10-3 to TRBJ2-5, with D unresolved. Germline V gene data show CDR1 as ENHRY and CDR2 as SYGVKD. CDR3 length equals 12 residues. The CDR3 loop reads CASSQVEEKQYF. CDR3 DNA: TGTGCCAGCAGCCAGGTAGAAGAGAAACAGTACTTT.

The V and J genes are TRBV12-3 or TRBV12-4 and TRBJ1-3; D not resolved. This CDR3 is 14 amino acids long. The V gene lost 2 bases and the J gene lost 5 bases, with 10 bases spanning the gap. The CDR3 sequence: CASSLRSQRNTIYF. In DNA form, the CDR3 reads TGTGCCAGCAGTTTACGAAGCCAGCGAAACACCATATATTTT.

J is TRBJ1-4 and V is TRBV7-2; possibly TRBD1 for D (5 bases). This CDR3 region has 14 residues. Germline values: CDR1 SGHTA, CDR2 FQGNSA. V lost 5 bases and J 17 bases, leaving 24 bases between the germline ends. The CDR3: CASSKAGHTEAFFF. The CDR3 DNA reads TGTGCCAGCAGCAAGGCGGGGCACACTGAAGCTTTCTTTTTT.

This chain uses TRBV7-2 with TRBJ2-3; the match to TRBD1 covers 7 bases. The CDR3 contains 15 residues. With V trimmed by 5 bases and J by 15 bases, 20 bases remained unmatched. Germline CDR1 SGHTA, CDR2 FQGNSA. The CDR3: CASSERQGSNSPLYF. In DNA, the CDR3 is TGTGCCAGCAGCGAACGACAGGGATCTAATTCACCCCTCTATTTT.

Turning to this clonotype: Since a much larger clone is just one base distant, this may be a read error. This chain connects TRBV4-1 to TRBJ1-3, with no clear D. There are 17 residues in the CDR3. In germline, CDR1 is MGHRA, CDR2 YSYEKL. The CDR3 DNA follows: TGCGCCAGCAGCTGGCGAGAAGGTGGTAGCTCTGGAAACGCCATATATTTT. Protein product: CASSWREGGSSGNAIYF.

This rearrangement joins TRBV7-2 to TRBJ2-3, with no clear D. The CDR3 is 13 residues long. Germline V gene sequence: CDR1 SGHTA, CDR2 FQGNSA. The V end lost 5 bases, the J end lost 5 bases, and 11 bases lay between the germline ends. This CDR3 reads CASSLGRGDTQYF. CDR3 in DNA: TGTGCCAGCAGCCTAGGGCGAGGAGATACGCAGTATTTT.

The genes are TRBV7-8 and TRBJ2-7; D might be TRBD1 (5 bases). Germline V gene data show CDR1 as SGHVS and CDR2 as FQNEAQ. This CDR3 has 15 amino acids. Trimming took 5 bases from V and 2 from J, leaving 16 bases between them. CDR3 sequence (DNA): TGTGCCAGCAGCCCCAGGCAGGGTTGGACCTACGAGCAGTACTTC. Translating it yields CASSPRQGWTYEQYF.

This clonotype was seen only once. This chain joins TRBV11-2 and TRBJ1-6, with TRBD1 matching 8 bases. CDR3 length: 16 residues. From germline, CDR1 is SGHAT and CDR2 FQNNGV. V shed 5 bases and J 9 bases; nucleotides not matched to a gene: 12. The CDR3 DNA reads TGTGCCAGCAGCCCAGGACAGGGATCCTTCATTTCACCCCTCCACTTT. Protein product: CASSPGQGSFISPLHF. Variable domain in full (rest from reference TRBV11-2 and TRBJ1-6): EAGVAQSPRYKIIEKRQSVAFWCNPISGHATLYWYQQILGQGPKLLIQFQNNGVVDDSQLPKDRFSAERLKGVDSTLKIQPAKLEDSAVYLCASSPGQGSFISPLHFGNGTRLTVT.

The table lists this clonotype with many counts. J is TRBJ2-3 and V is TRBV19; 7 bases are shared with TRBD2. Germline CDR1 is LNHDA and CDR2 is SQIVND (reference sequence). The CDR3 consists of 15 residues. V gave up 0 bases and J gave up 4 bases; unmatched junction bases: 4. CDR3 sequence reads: CASSIDSRGADTQYF. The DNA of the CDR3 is TGTGCCAGTAGTATAGACAGCCGGGGGGCAGATACGCAGTATTTT.

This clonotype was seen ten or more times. In DNA, the CDR3 is TGCAGTGTGCGGGGGGGCTCCTACGAGCAGTACTTC. This encodes CSVRGGSYEQYF. This chain connects TRBV20-1 to TRBJ2-7; 9 bases line up with TRBD2. The junction had 1 base not matched to a gene; V was cut back by 7 bases and J by 0 bases. This CDR3 is built from 12 residues. The germline V gene has CDR1 DFQATT and CDR2 SNEGSKA (reference sequence).

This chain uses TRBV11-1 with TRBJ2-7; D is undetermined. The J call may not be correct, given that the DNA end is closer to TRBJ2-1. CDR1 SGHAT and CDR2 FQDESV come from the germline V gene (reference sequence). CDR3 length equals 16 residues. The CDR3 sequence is CASSSPLRTSYNEQFF. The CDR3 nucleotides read TGTGCCAGCAGCTCCCCCCTTAGGACCTCCTACAATGAGCAGTTCTTC.